This T cell receptor beta chain stems from a study of vaccination effects on CD4 cells after COVID-19. The V gene lost 2 bases and the J gene lost 3 bases, with 14 bases spanning the gap. Germline V lookup: CDR1 MNHEY, CDR2 SMNVEV (reference sequence). The CDR3 length is 15 residues. Clones were sequenced by immunoSEQ multiplex PCR, and TCRdb holds only the in-frame ones, with some missing. This sample has under 25,000 clones, with roughly 76% found just once. For this clone: As yet, its antigen is unknown.

Before sequencing took place, the ViraFEST assay used viral peptide pools to expand antigen-specific CD4+ T cells. Following culture for approximately ten days, CD4+ T cells were isolated. Prior SARS-CoV-2 infection was absent in the vaccine recipients, as shown by negative nucleocapsid antibodies. This sample comprised CD4+ T cells from PBMCs cultured with SARS-CoV-2 spike peptides, obtained before COVID-19 vaccination. The receptor's source is a human donor who received a COVID-19 vaccine. The chain is built from TRBV27 and TRBJ2-7; D is possibly TRBD1 (6 bases). CDR3 nucleotide sequence: TGTGCCAGCAGTTTAAACTTGGGACACTTCTACGAGCAGTACTTC. The encoded protein is CASSLNLGHFYEQYF.